These 16 T cell receptor beta chains were all obtained from the same sample, sequenced in a study of blood T cell repertoires in COVID-19. The table came from immunoSEQ multiplex PCR; TCRdb's copy has only in-frame clones and leaves some out. The repertoire holds around 230,000 clones, with approximately 78% as singletons. The sequenced sample was PBMCs or T cells enriched from blood (not recorded which). These receptors all stem from a man aged 35 to 55 who had recovered from COVID-19.

The rearrangement links TRBV11-2 to TRBJ1-1; a possible D gene is TRBD1 (6 bases). Germline V gene sequence: CDR1 SGHAT, CDR2 FQNNGV. This CDR3 is built from 14 residues. Between the trimmed V and J ends, which lost 1 base and 10 bases, there was a span of 16 bases. The CDR3 reads CASSLATGGAIAFF. For the CDR3, the DNA is TGTGCCAGCAGCTTAGCAACGGGGGGGGCTATAGCTTTCTTT.

The chain is built from TRBV7-9 and TRBJ1-2; 7 bases fit TRBD1. Germline V gives CDR1 SEHNR, CDR2 FQNEAQ (reference sequence). This CDR3 region has 16 residues. Trimming took 5 bases from V and 7 from J; bases not matched to a gene: 16. CDR3 DNA sequence: TGTGCCAGCAGCCGTAACACCGGGACAGCCCTTCGTGGCTACACCTTC. Translating gives CASSRNTGTALRGYTF.

The CDR3 spells CASSSAGTGSRTNYGYTF. In nucleotides, the CDR3 is TGCGCCAGCAGCTCGGCCGGGACAGGGAGTCGGACTAACTATGGCTACACCTTC. V is TRBV5-1 and J is TRBJ1-2, with 9 bases identical to TRBD1. Trimming at V came to 3 bases and at J to 0 bases, leaving 12 bases not matched to a gene. Germline V lookup: CDR1 SGHRS, CDR2 YFSETQ. The length of the CDR3 is 18 residues.

Many counts were recorded for this clone. V and J are TRBV29-1 and TRBJ2-7; TRBD1 matches 8 bases. The ends lost 5 bases at V and 6 bases at J; junction bases unmatched: 9. CDR1 and CDR2 (germline): SQVTM, ANQGSEA. The CDR3 spans 13 residues. CDR3 residues: CSVPDRDIGEQYF. The CDR3 DNA is TGCAGCGTTCCGGACAGGGACATCGGCGAGCAGTACTTC.

This sequence joins TRBV4-1 and TRBJ1-1; maybe TRBD1 (5 bases). Between the trimmed V and J ends, which lost 1 base and 5 bases, there was a span of 17 bases. Germline values: CDR1 MGHRA, CDR2 YSYEKL. This CDR3 spans 16 amino acids. This CDR3 reads CASSQANKGLGTEAFF. The CDR3 bases are TGCGCCAGCAGCCAAGCTAATAAGGGGTTGGGGACTGAAGCTTTCTTT.

This clone was recorded once. This chain uses TRBV11-2 with TRBJ1-3; D unclear. Trimming cost V 4 bases and J 10 bases, with 8 bases left between them. Germline V CDR1 and CDR2: SGHAT, FQNNGV. There are 11 residues in the CDR3. CDR3 DNA sequence: TGTGCCAGCAGCTCCTCCGTGACCATATATTTT. This gives the protein CASSSSVTIYF.

Concerning this clone: The DNA is left out, because the CDR3 cannot be placed on it with certainty; the CDR3 is given as TCRdb lists it. The chain carries TRBV21-1 and TRBJ2-3; TRBD2 is the table's D call, not checked against the DNA. TRBV21-1 represents a pseudogene. The CDR3 sequence runs 17 residues, both termini included. The CDR3 sequence: CASSLGVAGGSTDTQYF.

The chain employs TRBV5-1 and TRBJ2-7, with 10 bases identical to TRBD2. The CDR3 has 17 residues. From germline, CDR1 is SGHRS and CDR2 YFSETQ. Trimming cost V 3 bases and J 4 bases; bases outside gene matches: 13. This CDR3 reads CASSSLTSGDFTYEQYF. The DNA of the CDR3 is TGCGCCAGCAGCTCCCTCACTAGCGGGGATTTTACTTACGAGCAGTACTTC.

This clone has a single count. CDR3 bases: TGCGCCAGCAGCCCGGGACAGGGGTCCAACGAGCAGTACTTC. It yields the protein CASSPGQGSNEQYF. The J gene is TRBJ2-7, the V gene TRBV5-1; the match to TRBD1 covers 10 bases. V dropped 4 bases and J dropped 5; count of bases not matched to a gene: 6. The germline V gene has CDR1 SGHRS and CDR2 YFSETQ. The CDR3 consists of 14 residues.

The chain couples TRBV6-5 to TRBJ2-7, with 7 bases identical to TRBD1. This CDR3 region has 14 residues. CDR1 and CDR2 (germline): MNHEY, SVGAGI. J was trimmed by 3 bases and V by 5 bases; bases with no gene match: 7. DNA of the CDR3: TGTGCCAGCAGTCCCGGGACAGATCTCTACGAGCAGTACTTC. Encoded protein: CASSPGTDLYEQYF.

Notes on this clone: Other DNA sequences in this sample translate to the same CDR3. In DNA, the CDR3 is TGTGCCAGCAGCTTAGGAGGAGTGAACACTGAAGCTTTCTTT. Amino acids: CASSLGGVNTEAFF. The chain is built from TRBV7-8 and TRBJ1-1; unclear D gene. There are 14 residues in the CDR3. V lost 1 base and J lost 0, with 6 bases in between. CDR1 and CDR2 from the germline V gene are SGHVS and FQNEAQ.

The gene calls are TRBV5-6 and TRBJ2-7, with TRBD2 matching over 9 bases. Trimming removed 4 bases from V and 6 bases from J; junction bases left unmatched: 8. Per germline, CDR1 SGHDT and CDR2 YYEEEE. The CDR3 is 14 residues long. CDR3 protein: CASSLGLARGEQYF. In DNA form, the CDR3 reads TGTGCCAGCAGCCTGGGACTAGCACGGGGCGAGCAGTACTTC.

A single count supports this clone. The CDR3 protein is CASSQTPDSYEQYF. The CDR3 coding sequence is TGTGCCAGCAGCCAAACCCCGGACAGCTACGAGCAGTACTTC. This rearrangement joins TRBV3-1 (or the pseudogene TRBV3-2) to TRBJ2-7; a possible D gene is TRBD1 (6 bases). The germline V gene encodes CDR1 LGHDT and CDR2 YNNKEL (reference sequence). This CDR3 spans 14 amino acids. With 2 bases removed from V and 3 bases from J, the gap between germline ends came to 11 bases.

The V gene is TRBV5-1, the J gene TRBJ2-7; TRBD2 aligns across 8 bases. Unmatched junction bases numbered 6, after V lost 4 bases and J lost 0 bases. Germline CDR1 reads SGHRS; CDR2 reads YFSETQ. The CDR3 covers 15 residues. Here the CDR3 reads CASSPGGGLSYEQYF. The CDR3 nucleotides read TGCGCCAGCAGCCCCGGGGGGGGTCTCTCCTACGAGCAGTACTTC.

CDR3 DNA sequence: TGTGCCAGCAGCTTGTCCTGGACTAATGAGCAGTTCTTC. Residues: CASSLSWTNEQFF. This sequence joins TRBV5-4 and TRBJ2-1; weak D call: TRBD2 (5 bases). CDR3 length: 13 amino acids. V lost 1 base and J 7 bases, leaving 9 bases between the germline ends. Germline CDR1 SGHNT, CDR2 YYREEE (reference sequence).

This clone was seen more than once but under ten times. The chain combines TRBV6-5 with TRBJ1-2; 8 nucleotides match TRBD1. This CDR3 has 12 residues. Germline CDR1 is MNHEY and CDR2 is SVGAGI. The V and J ends lost 7 bases and 7 bases, in that order; junction bases with no gene match: 5. The CDR3 nucleotides read TGTGCCAGCACGGCAGGGGGCATTGGCTACACCTTC. Translating gives CASTAGGIGYTF.